The T cell receptor beta chain under discussion was sequenced for a study of identifying expanded T cells in peripheral blood. Study-level points and caveats: Over approximately two and four weeks, about 15 and 19 clones changed, versus around 1.3 between replicates.

Note on this clone: Its matching antigen is unknown.

The CDR3 is made up of 17 amino acids. Looked up from germline, CDR1 is GTSNPN and CDR2 is SVGIG (reference sequence). The ends lost 1 base at V and 2 bases at J; junction bases unmatched: 10. Clones were sequenced by immunoSEQ multiplex PCR, and TCRdb holds only the in-frame ones, with some missing. The table lists roughly 84,000 clones, approximately 90% of them singletons. The TCR originated in a person between 18 and 75 years old in good health. Sequencing was performed on blood. The chain employs TRBV30 and TRBJ1-5; TRBD1 matches 8 bases. CDR3 coding DNA: TGTGCCTGGAGTGATATTGACAGGGGAAACGGCAATCAGCCCCAGCATTTT. It is translated as CAWSDIDRGNGNQPQHF.